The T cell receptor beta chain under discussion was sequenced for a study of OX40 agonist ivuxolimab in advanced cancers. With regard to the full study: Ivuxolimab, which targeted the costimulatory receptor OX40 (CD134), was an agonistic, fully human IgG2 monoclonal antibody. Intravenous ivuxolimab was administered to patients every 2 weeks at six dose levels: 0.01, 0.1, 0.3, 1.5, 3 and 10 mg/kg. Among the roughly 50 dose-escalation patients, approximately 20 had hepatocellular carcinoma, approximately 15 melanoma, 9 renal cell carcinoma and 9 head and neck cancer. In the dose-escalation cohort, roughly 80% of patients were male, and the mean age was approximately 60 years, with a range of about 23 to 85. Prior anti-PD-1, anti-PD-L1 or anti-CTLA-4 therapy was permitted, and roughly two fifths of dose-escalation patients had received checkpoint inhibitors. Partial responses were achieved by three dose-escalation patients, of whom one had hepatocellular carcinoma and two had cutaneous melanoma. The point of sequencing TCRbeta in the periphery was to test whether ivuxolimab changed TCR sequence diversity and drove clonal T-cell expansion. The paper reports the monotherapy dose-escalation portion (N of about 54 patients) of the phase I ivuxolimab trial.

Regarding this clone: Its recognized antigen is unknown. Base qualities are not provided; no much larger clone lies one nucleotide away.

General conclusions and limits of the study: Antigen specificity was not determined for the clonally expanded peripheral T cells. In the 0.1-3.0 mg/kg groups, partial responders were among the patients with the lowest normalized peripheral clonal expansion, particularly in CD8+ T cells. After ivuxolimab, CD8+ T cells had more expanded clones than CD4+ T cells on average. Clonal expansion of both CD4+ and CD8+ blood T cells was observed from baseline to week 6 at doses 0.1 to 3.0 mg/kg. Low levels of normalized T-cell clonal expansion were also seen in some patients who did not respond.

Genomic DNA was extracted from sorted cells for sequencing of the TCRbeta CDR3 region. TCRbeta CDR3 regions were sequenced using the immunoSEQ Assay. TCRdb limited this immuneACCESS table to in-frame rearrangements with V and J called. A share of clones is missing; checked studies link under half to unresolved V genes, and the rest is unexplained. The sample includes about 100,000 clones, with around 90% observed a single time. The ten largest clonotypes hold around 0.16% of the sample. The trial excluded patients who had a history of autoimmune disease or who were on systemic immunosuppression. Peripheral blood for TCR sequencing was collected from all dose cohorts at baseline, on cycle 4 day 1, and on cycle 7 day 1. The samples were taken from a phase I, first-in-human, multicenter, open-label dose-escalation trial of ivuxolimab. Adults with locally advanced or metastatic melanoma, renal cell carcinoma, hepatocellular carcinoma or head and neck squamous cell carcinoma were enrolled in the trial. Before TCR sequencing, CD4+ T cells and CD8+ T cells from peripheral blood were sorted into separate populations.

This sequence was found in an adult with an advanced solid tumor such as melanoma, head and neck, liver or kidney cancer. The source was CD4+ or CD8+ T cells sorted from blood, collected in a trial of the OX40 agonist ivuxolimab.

The DNA sequence is TGTGCCAGCAGTGCCTCCGGGCGGGGCCGCAATCAGCCCCAGCATTTT. Translated, this gives CASSASGRGRNQPQHF. Recombination connected TRBV6-4 to TRBJ1-5; the best D guess is TRBD1, with 5 bases matching. CDR3 length: 16 amino acids, cysteine to phenylalanine. The DNA shown is the 48-base CDR3, in frame from base 1. CDR1 and CDR2, looked up from the germline V gene, are MRHNA and SNTAGT. V is clipped by 4 bases and J by 2 bases, and the sequence between their germline boundaries is 15 bases long.